The 5 T cell receptor beta chains below were found in one sample sequenced in a study of shared clonotypes between healthy human individuals. Generated by immunoSEQ multiplex PCR, the TCRdb table keeps only in-frame clones and is missing some. The sample carries about 820,000 clones, 80% to 95% recorded once. Naive CD8 cells were CD45RO-negative, positively selected for CCR7, excluding terminally differentiated effector memory CD45RA+ cells. The sequenced sample was naive CD8+ T cells sorted from blood. All receptors come from a man younger than 40 in good health.

The rearrangement links TRBV23-1 to TRBJ1-2; D might be TRBD1 (6 bases). TRBV23-1 carries the ORF label, with uncertain function. This CDR3 is built from 17 residues. V lost 0 bases, J lost 4 bases, and 18 bases lay in between. CDR3 in amino acids: CASSQSRQGYSVYGYTF. The DNA for the CDR3 is TGCGCCAGCAGTCAATCGAGGCAGGGGTATTCGGTCTATGGCTACACCTTC.

The chain is built from TRBV7-9 and TRBJ2-5, with 9 bases matching TRBD1. CDR3 length equals 14 residues. From germline, CDR1 is SEHNR and CDR2 FQNEAQ (reference sequence). Trimming removed 4 bases from V and 9 bases from J; junction bases left unmatched: 9. The CDR3 here is CASSWGTGRRAQYF. CDR3 DNA: TGTGCCAGCAGCTGGGGGACAGGGCGTAGGGCCCAGTACTTC. Together with reference TRBV7-9 and TRBJ2-5, the CDR3 gives the full variable domain: DTGVSQNPRHKITKRGQNVTFRCDPISEHNRLYWYRQTLGQGPEFLTYFQNEAQLEKSRLLSDRFSAERPKGSFSTLEIQRTEQGDSAMYLCASSWGTGRRAQYFGPGTRLLVL.

The chain links TRBV4-1 to TRBJ2-3; D not certain. This CDR3 is built from 13 residues. The germline V and J ends were trimmed by 1 base and 4 bases, with 6 bases remaining between them. Per the germline V gene, CDR1 is MGHRA and CDR2 is YSYEKL. The CDR3 bases are TGCGCCAGCAGCCAAGTTTTGGCAGATACGCAGTATTTT. This gives the protein CASSQVLADTQYF.

This sequence joins TRBV7-9 and TRBJ2-1; 12 bases match TRBD2. The length of the CDR3 is 16 residues. The germline gives CDR1 SEHNR, CDR2 FQNEAQ (reference sequence). Unmatched junction bases numbered 7, after V lost 1 base and J lost 9 bases. The CDR3 sequence: CASSLEKTSGSFEQFF. CDR3 bases: TGTGCCAGCAGCTTAGAAAAGACTAGCGGGAGCTTTGAGCAGTTCTTC.

J is TRBJ2-7 and V is TRBV5-5; 8 bases are shared with TRBD2. This CDR3 is 14 amino acids long. Germline V gives CDR1 SGHKS, CDR2 YYEKEE (reference sequence). The trim removed 5 bases at V and 3 bases at J, leaving 7 bases unmatched. CDR3 in DNA: TGTGCCAGCAGATCTAGCGGGTCTGTCTACGAGCAGTACTTC. This sequence encodes CASRSSGSVYEQYF.